This T cell receptor (beta chain) was recovered during a study of T cell responses to AZD1222 COVID-19 vaccine. The ends were cut back, 2 bases at V and 0 bases at J, with 5 bases in the middle. CDR1 is MNHNS, CDR2 SASEGT, per germline. The CDR3 sequence is 15 residues long. Measured with immunoSEQ multiplex PCR; TCRdb has only the in-frame clones, and not every one. Of some 150,000 clones in the sample, 94% were seen once. The origin of this receptor is an adult in good health. V gene TRBV6-1 combines with J gene TRBJ2-6; D call uncertain. The material was peripheral blood, obtained on day 0 of AZD1222 vaccination. CDR3 sequence: CASSERVSGANVLTF. The DNA of the CDR3 is TGTGCCAGCAGTGAAAGAGTCTCTGGGGCCAACGTCCTGACTTTC.